This T cell receptor beta chain is drawn from a study of cytomegalovirus exposure and HLA in healthy donors. PCR primers comprised 60 Vbeta and 13 Jbeta primers. Libraries were prepared by immunoSEQ multiplex PCR; TCRdb keeps only in-frame clonotypes and omits some of them. The data contain about 120,000 clones, around 82% of them singletons. The sequence derives from a man aged 25-45 years in good health and CMV-seropositive. The sample was PBMCs.

The CDR3 nucleotides read TGTGCCAGCAGTTTGACAGGGTCGGACAATCAGCCCCAGCATTTT. As protein: CASSLTGSDNQPQHF. The rearrangement uses TRBV27 and TRBJ1-5, with 7 bases that match TRBD1. This CDR3 comprises 15 residues. Germline V gives CDR1 MNHEY, CDR2 SMNVEV (reference sequence). Trimming took 3 bases from V and 3 from J; bases not matched to a gene: 5.